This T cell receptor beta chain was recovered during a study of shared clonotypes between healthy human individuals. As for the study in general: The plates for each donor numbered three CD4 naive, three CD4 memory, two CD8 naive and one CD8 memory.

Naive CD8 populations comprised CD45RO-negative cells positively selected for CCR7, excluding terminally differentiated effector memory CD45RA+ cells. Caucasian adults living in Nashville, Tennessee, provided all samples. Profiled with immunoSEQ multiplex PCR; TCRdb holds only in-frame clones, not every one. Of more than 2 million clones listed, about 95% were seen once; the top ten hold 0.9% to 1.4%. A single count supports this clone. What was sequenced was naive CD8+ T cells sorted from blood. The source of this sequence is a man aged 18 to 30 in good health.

In DNA, the CDR3 is TGTGCCAGCAGGCAGGGGGCGCAGATCGGGGAGCTGTTTTTT. As protein: CASRQGAQIGELFF. The V and J genes are TRBV5-6 and TRBJ2-2; 8 bases match TRBD1. The CDR3 has 14 residues. CDR1 SGHDT and CDR2 YYEEEE come from the germline V gene. J was trimmed by 7 bases and V by 5 bases; bases with no gene match: 7.